These T cell receptor beta chains were read from a single sample in a study of cytomegalovirus exposure and HLA in healthy donors. Only in-frame clones appear in the TCRdb table, and some are missing; sequencing was by immunoSEQ multiplex PCR. The sample carries about 130,000 clones, over 70% recorded once. Sequencing was done on a sample of PBMCs. The receptor set was obtained from a man aged 18 to 30 in good health and CMV-seropositive. Both conserved end residues are part of each CDR3. D genes are given only for firm matches. Expanded clones get a size class; other rows say once, few or many, or leave the size out.

abundance: -; d_gene: -; v_gene: TRBV6-1; len: 13; j_gene: TRBJ1-1; CDR3aa: CASTFSRLGEAFF; CDR3nt: TGTGCCAGCACATTCTCCCGACTGGGTGAAGCTTTCTTT
abundance: once; d_gene: TRBD1; v_gene: TRBV7-2; len: 14; j_gene: TRBJ2-1; CDR3aa: CASSWDRSPGEQFF; CDR3nt: TGTGCCAGCAGCTGGGACAGGTCCCCAGGAGAGCAGTTCTTC
abundance: -; d_gene: TRBD1; v_gene: TRBV7-9; len: 14; j_gene: TRBJ1-5; CDR3aa: CASSTPGQGQPQHF; CDR3nt: TGTGCCAGCAGCACACCGGGACAGGGACAGCCCCAGCATTTT
abundance: -; d_gene: TRBD2; v_gene: TRBV19; len: 16; j_gene: TRBJ2-1; CDR3aa: CASSILAGRPSDEQFF; CDR3nt: TGTGCCAGTAGTATACTAGCGGGCCGGCCGTCGGATGAGCAGTTCTTC
abundance: -; d_gene: -; v_gene: TRBV5-5; len: 14; j_gene: TRBJ1-2; CDR3aa: CASSLAGVNYGYTF; CDR3nt: TGTGCCAGCAGCTTGGCAGGGGTTAACTATGGCTACACCTTC
abundance: -; d_gene: TRBD2; v_gene: TRBV19; len: 14; j_gene: TRBJ2-5; CDR3aa: CASRPSGYQETQYF; CDR3nt: TGTGCCAGTAGGCCTAGCGGGTATCAAGAGACCCAGTACTTC
abundance: -; d_gene: TRBD2; v_gene: TRBV19; len: 15; j_gene: TRBJ2-3; CDR3aa: CASSYRGRLTDTQYF; CDR3nt: TGTGCCAGTAGTTATCGCGGGAGGCTTACAGATACGCAGTATTTT
abundance: -; d_gene: TRBD1; v_gene: TRBV7-8; len: 17; j_gene: TRBJ2-5; CDR3aa: CASSLVFGGQPKETQYF; CDR3nt: TGTGCCAGCAGCTTAGTTTTTGGGGGACAGCCGAAAGAGACCCAGTACTTC
abundance: -; d_gene: TRBD1; v_gene: TRBV25-1; len: 14; j_gene: TRBJ1-4; CDR3aa: CASRRTGFSEKLFF; CDR3nt: TGTGCCAGCAGAAGGACAGGATTCTCTGAAAAACTGTTTTTT
abundance: -; d_gene: TRBD1; v_gene: TRBV11-2; len: 15; j_gene: TRBJ2-1; CDR3aa: CASSLTGQPYNEQFF; CDR3nt: TGTGCCAGCAGCTTAACGGGACAGCCTTACAATGAGCAGTTCTTC
abundance: few; d_gene: TRBD2; v_gene: TRBV7-8; len: 15; j_gene: TRBJ2-1; CDR3aa: CASSSFGRERNEQFF; CDR3nt: TGTGCCAGCAGCTCCTTTGGGCGGGAGCGAAATGAGCAGTTCTTC
abundance: -; d_gene: TRBD2; v_gene: TRBV18; len: 16; j_gene: TRBJ2-3; CDR3aa: CASSPRASGGSDTQYF; CDR3nt: TGTGCCAGCTCACCAAGGGCTAGCGGGGGTTCAGATACGCAGTATTTT
abundance: -; d_gene: TRBD1; v_gene: TRBV6-5; len: 15; j_gene: TRBJ1-4; CDR3aa: CASSTRDRNNEKLFF; CDR3nt: TGTGCCAGCAGTACCCGGGACAGAAATAATGAAAAACTGTTTTTT
abundance: -; d_gene: TRBD2; v_gene: TRBV5-6; len: 17; j_gene: TRBJ2-3; CDR3aa: CASSWGTSGGAKDTQYF; CDR3nt: TGTGCCAGCAGCTGGGGGACTAGCGGGGGGGCTAAAGATACGCAGTATTTT
abundance: -; d_gene: -; v_gene: TRBV29-1; len: 15; j_gene: TRBJ2-7; CDR3aa: CSVEFAQGRENEQYF; CDR3nt: TGCAGCGTTGAGTTTGCTCAGGGTCGGGAGAACGAGCAGTACTTC
abundance: few; d_gene: -; v_gene: TRBV6-5; len: 15; j_gene: TRBJ2-2; CDR3aa: CASKVWRDHTGELFF; CDR3nt: TGTGCCAGCAAAGTGTGGCGGGATCACACCGGGGAGCTGTTTTTT
abundance: -; d_gene: -; v_gene: TRBV21-1; len: 16; j_gene: TRBJ1-6; CDR3aa: CASSKGWGLGNSPLHF; CDR3nt: -
abundance: -; d_gene: TRBD1; v_gene: TRBV7-9; len: 15; j_gene: TRBJ2-7; CDR3aa: CASSPSPGTGSEQYF; CDR3nt: TGTGCCAGCAGCCCTAGTCCCGGGACAGGTTCCGAGCAGTACTTC
abundance: few; d_gene: TRBD2; v_gene: TRBV27; len: 14; j_gene: TRBJ2-1; CDR3aa: CASSSAGGGSEQFF; CDR3nt: TGTGCCAGCAGTAGCGCGGGGGGCGGGTCCGAGCAGTTCTTC
abundance: -; d_gene: TRBD1; v_gene: TRBV6-6; len: 15; j_gene: TRBJ2-1; CDR3aa: CASSTGGRAFNEQFF; CDR3nt: TGTGCCAGCAGTACAGGGGGCCGAGCGTTCAATGAGCAGTTCTTC
abundance: -; d_gene: -; v_gene: TRBV7-8; len: 12; j_gene: TRBJ1-6; CDR3aa: CASSDRNSPLHF; CDR3nt: TGTGCCAGCAGCGACAGGAATTCACCCCTCCACTTT
abundance: -; d_gene: TRBD2; v_gene: TRBV5-3; len: 13; j_gene: TRBJ2-7; CDR3aa: CASTLAGASEQYF; CDR3nt: TGTGCCAGTACCCTGGCGGGAGCTTCCGAGCAGTACTTC
abundance: few; d_gene: TRBD1; v_gene: TRBV12-5; len: 16; j_gene: TRBJ2-7; CDR3aa: CASGLYGTGFFYEQYF; CDR3nt: TGTGCTAGTGGTTTGTACGGGACAGGGTTTTTCTACGAGCAGTACTTC
abundance: -; d_gene: -; v_gene: TRBV7-2; len: 15; j_gene: TRBJ2-1; CDR3aa: CASSYGRVDYNEQFF; CDR3nt: TGTGCCAGCAGCTACGGGCGGGTGGACTACAATGAGCAGTTCTTC
abundance: -; d_gene: TRBD2; v_gene: TRBV7-2; len: 16; j_gene: TRBJ2-2; CDR3aa: CASSLDSGRATGELFF; CDR3nt: TGTGCCAGCAGCTTAGATAGCGGGAGGGCCACCGGGGAGCTGTTTTTT
abundance: -; d_gene: TRBD1; v_gene: TRBV5-5; len: 14; j_gene: TRBJ2-5; CDR3aa: CASSPTGDEETQYF; CDR3nt: TGTGCCAGCAGCCCGACAGGGGATGAAGAGACCCAGTACTTC
abundance: -; d_gene: -; v_gene: TRBV7-9; len: 12; j_gene: TRBJ2-7; CDR3aa: CASSFSSDEQYF; CDR3nt: TGTGCCAGCAGCTTCTCTAGCGACGAGCAGTACTTC
abundance: few; d_gene: TRBD1; v_gene: TRBV2; len: 14; j_gene: TRBJ1-1; CDR3aa: CASSSDRVDTEAFF; CDR3nt: TGTGCCAGCAGTTCTGACAGGGTCGACACTGAAGCTTTCTTT
abundance: -; d_gene: TRBD2; v_gene: TRBV7-2; len: 16; j_gene: TRBJ2-5; CDR3aa: CASSALVGRGDGSQYF; CDR3nt: TGTGCCAGCAGCGCCCTGGTGGGGCGGGGGGACGGTTCCCAGTACTTC
abundance: -; d_gene: -; v_gene: TRBV5-1; len: 14; j_gene: TRBJ2-1; CDR3aa: CASSLDPRGDEQFF; CDR3nt: TGCGCCAGCAGCTTGGACCCACGCGGGGATGAGCAGTTCTTC
abundance: -; d_gene: TRBD2; v_gene: TRBV4-3; len: 17; j_gene: TRBJ2-1; CDR3aa: CASSQDSYSGDSNEQFF; CDR3nt: TGCGCCAGCAGCCAAGATTCTTATAGCGGGGATTCCAATGAGCAGTTCTTC
abundance: -; d_gene: -; v_gene: TRBV7-2; len: 14; j_gene: TRBJ1-6; CDR3aa: CASSLQGSDSPLHF; CDR3nt: TGTGCCAGCAGCTTACAGGGTTCGGATTCACCCCTCCACTTT
abundance: -; d_gene: TRBD1; v_gene: TRBV9; len: 15; j_gene: TRBJ2-4; CDR3aa: CASSAEGQGINIQYF; CDR3nt: TGTGCCAGCAGCGCCGAGGGACAGGGGATAAACATTCAGTACTTC
abundance: few; d_gene: -; v_gene: TRBV7-9; len: 13; j_gene: TRBJ1-1; CDR3aa: CASSVQGGTEAFF; CDR3nt: TGTGCCAGCAGCGTCCAGGGTGGCACTGAAGCTTTCTTT
abundance: -; d_gene: TRBD2; v_gene: TRBV5-4; len: 14; j_gene: TRBJ2-7; CDR3aa: CASSRTSLPYEQYF; CDR3nt: TGTGCCAGCAGCAGGACTAGTCTCCCCTACGAGCAGTACTTC
abundance: -; d_gene: -; v_gene: TRBV30; len: 15; j_gene: TRBJ2-7; CDR3aa: CAWSYPQGPNYEQYF; CDR3nt: TGTGCCTGGAGTTATCCTCAGGGGCCTAACTACGAGCAGTACTTC
abundance: once; d_gene: TRBD1; v_gene: TRBV27; len: 14; j_gene: TRBJ1-2; CDR3aa: CASSFGTGGHGYTF; CDR3nt: TGTGCCAGCAGTTTTGGGACAGGGGGCCATGGCTACACCTTC
abundance: -; d_gene: -; v_gene: TRBV15; len: 15; j_gene: TRBJ1-2; CDR3aa: CATSRDRGGNYGYTF; CDR3nt: TGTGCCACCAGCAGAGATCGTGGAGGAAACTATGGCTACACCTTC
abundance: -; d_gene: TRBD2; v_gene: TRBV19; len: 16; j_gene: TRBJ2-3; CDR3aa: CASSGIKASGSDTQYF; CDR3nt: TGTGCCAGTTCGGGTATTAAGGCTAGCGGATCAGATACGCAGTATTTT
abundance: few; d_gene: TRBD2; v_gene: TRBV6-6; len: 15; j_gene: TRBJ2-1; CDR3aa: CASSYSSGGYNEQFF; CDR3nt: TGTGCCAGCAGTTACAGTAGCGGGGGGTACAATGAGCAGTTCTTC
abundance: -; d_gene: TRBD2; v_gene: TRBV4-1; len: 15; j_gene: TRBJ2-3; CDR3aa: CASSPLLAGTDTQYF; CDR3nt: TGCGCCAGCAGCCCGCTACTAGCGGGCACAGATACGCAGTATTTT
abundance: -; d_gene: -; v_gene: TRBV7-9; len: 16; j_gene: TRBJ1-4; CDR3aa: CASSFTKLGASGGLFF; CDR3nt: TGTGCCAGCAGCTTCACTAAGCTCGGCGCCTCGGGGGGACTGTTTTTT
abundance: -; d_gene: TRBD1; v_gene: TRBV7-8; len: 20; j_gene: TRBJ2-5; CDR3aa: CASSFSPHTQYRGLGETQYF; CDR3nt: TGTGCCAGCAGCTTCTCTCCTCACACGCAATACAGGGGGCTGGGGGAGACCCAGTACTTC
abundance: -; d_gene: TRBD2; v_gene: TRBV11-2; len: 17; j_gene: TRBJ2-5; CDR3aa: CASSSRGTSGGKETQYF; CDR3nt: TGTGCCAGCAGCTCCAGAGGGACTAGCGGGGGGAAAGAGACCCAGTACTTC
abundance: -; d_gene: -; v_gene: TRBV4-1; len: 14; j_gene: TRBJ1-5; CDR3aa: CASSLREGGQPQHF; CDR3nt: TGCGCCAGCAGCCTTCGGGAGGGGGGTCAGCCCCAGCATTTT
abundance: -; d_gene: TRBD1; v_gene: TRBV6-6; len: 16; j_gene: TRBJ2-7; CDR3aa: CASSAARDRGLYEQYF; CDR3nt: TGTGCCAGCAGCGCCGCCCGGGACAGGGGGCTCTACGAGCAGTACTTC
abundance: -; d_gene: -; v_gene: TRBV4-3; len: 16; j_gene: TRBJ2-6; CDR3aa: CASSQEVGAGANVLTF; CDR3nt: TGCGCCAGCAGCCAAGAGGTTGGGGCCGGGGCCAACGTCCTGACTTTC
abundance: -; d_gene: -; v_gene: TRBV10-3; len: 14; j_gene: TRBJ2-1; CDR3aa: CAISDEQERNEQFF; CDR3nt: TGTGCCATCAGTGACGAACAGGAAAGAAATGAGCAGTTCTTC
abundance: -; d_gene: -; v_gene: TRBV6-1; len: 11; j_gene: TRBJ2-3; CDR3aa: CASRYTDTQYF; CDR3nt: TGTGCCAGCCGCTACACAGATACGCAGTATTTT
abundance: -; d_gene: TRBD1; v_gene: TRBV28; len: 14; j_gene: TRBJ2-1; CDR3aa: CATAGGISPHEQFF; CDR3nt: TGTGCCACCGCAGGGGGTATAAGCCCCCATGAGCAGTTCTTC
abundance: once; d_gene: TRBD2; v_gene: TRBV4-1; len: 15; j_gene: TRBJ2-3; CDR3aa: CASSQEVGGAATQYF; CDR3nt: TGCGCCAGCAGCCAAGAGGTCGGGGGGGCCGCTACGCAGTATTTT
abundance: -; d_gene: TRBD1; v_gene: TRBV13; len: 18; j_gene: TRBJ1-4; CDR3aa: CASRQWTGGLWANEKLFF; CDR3nt: TGTGCCAGCAGACAGTGGACAGGGGGCCTCTGGGCTAATGAAAAACTGTTTTTT
abundance: -; d_gene: -; v_gene: TRBV30; len: 13; j_gene: TRBJ2-3; CDR3aa: CAWSEGAAVTQYF; CDR3nt: TGTGCCTGGAGTGAAGGCGCGGCAGTTACGCAGTATTTT
abundance: -; d_gene: TRBD2; v_gene: TRBV5-1; len: 13; j_gene: TRBJ2-7; CDR3aa: CASSLTSGIEQYF; CDR3nt: TGCGCCAGCAGCTTGACTAGCGGGATTGAGCAGTACTTC
abundance: -; d_gene: -; v_gene: TRBV30; len: 15; j_gene: TRBJ2-3; CDR3aa: CAWASRQTSTDTQYF; CDR3nt: TGTGCCTGGGCCAGTCGACAGACAAGCACAGATACGCAGTATTTT
abundance: -; d_gene: -; v_gene: TRBV2; len: 13; j_gene: TRBJ1-5; CDR3aa: CASRWGASQPKHF; CDR3nt: TGTGCCAGCAGATGGGGCGCTAGTCAGCCGAAGCATTTT
abundance: few; d_gene: -; v_gene: TRBV5-4; len: 16; j_gene: TRBJ2-6; CDR3aa: CASSSWQGSGANVLTF; CDR3nt: TGTGCCAGCAGCTCATGGCAGGGGTCTGGGGCCAACGTCCTGACTTTC
abundance: -; d_gene: -; v_gene: TRBV6-1; len: 15; j_gene: TRBJ2-3; CDR3aa: CATSRGGALTDTQYF; CDR3nt: TGTGCCACCTCCCGAGGAGGGGCCCTCACAGATACGCAGTATTTT
abundance: few; d_gene: -; v_gene: TRBV19; len: 13; j_gene: TRBJ2-1; CDR3aa: CASSISRDNEQFF; CDR3nt: TGTGCCAGTAGTATATCCCGGGACAATGAGCAGTTCTTC
abundance: once; d_gene: TRBD1; v_gene: TRBV27; len: 16; j_gene: TRBJ1-4; CDR3aa: CASSFPWGQGKLKLFF; CDR3nt: TGTGCCAGCAGTTTCCCCTGGGGACAGGGGAAATTAAAACTGTTTTTT